Listed below are T cell receptor beta chains from one sample, sequenced in a study of T and B cells in COVID-19 patients. TCRdb independently ran MiXCR on the multiplex PCR reads; one entry per CDR3 protein. The data contain approximately 20,000 distinct CDR3 sequences, just under 30% of them seen just once; the ten biggest clones take up 2.5% to 3.5%. Source material: blood. The receptors here all came from a human donor who had recovered from COVID-19. Both conserved end residues are part of each CDR3. A D gene is named only where the DNA matches it firmly.

J gene	D gene	V gene	CDR3 protein
TRBJ2-1	.	TRBV7-9	CASSFGGTASNEQFF
TRBJ2-3	.	TRBV29-1	CSVPGPLSTDTQYF
TRBJ2-7	.	TRBV12-3/TRBV12-4	CASSLAQAGGSGTGPYEQYF
TRBJ2-1	.	TRBV11-1	CASSPDTSSYNEQFF
TRBJ1-6	TRBD1	TRBV11-2	CASSLTGFVDSPLHF
TRBJ1-5	.	TRBV6-5	CASSYSSPSNQPQHF
TRBJ2-3	.	TRBV7-9	CASSLAGLSTDTQYF
TRBJ2-2	TRBD2	TRBV11-2	CASSLGPGGTGELFF
TRBJ1-6	.	TRBV18	CASSSSLLVPLHF
TRBJ2-7	TRBD1	TRBV6-6	CASNFNVGAGGFYEQYF
TRBJ2-2	TRBD2	TRBV20-1	CSARREGRELFF
TRBJ2-3	.	TRBV7-9	CASSLSGGADTQYF
TRBJ1-1	.	TRBV13	CASSQRTENTEAFF
TRBJ2-1	TRBD2	TRBV10-1	CASSEPGLGRSIF
TRBJ1-3	.	TRBV6-5	CASSYSYDPVADSGNTIYF
TRBJ2-4	TRBD2	TRBV15	CATSRALAGAKNIQYF
TRBJ1-6	TRBD1	TRBV5-4	CASSPPWGQGSYNSPLHF
TRBJ2-3	.	TRBV7-2	CASSPTYPDTQYF
TRBJ2-7	.	TRBV13	CASSPAGPGVHEQYF
TRBJ1-4	.	TRBV6-5	CASSSRGANEKLFF
TRBJ2-7	.	TRBV30	CAWSAPPSYEQYF
TRBJ1-2	.	TRBV30	CAWSVPPGHYGYTF
TRBJ1-2	TRBD1	TRBV12-3/TRBV12-4	CASRPPGQLNYGYTF
TRBJ1-4	.	TRBV6-5	CASSYGLGRRGEKLFF
TRBJ2-3	.	TRBV5-1	CASSSQQGRMDTQYF
TRBJ1-3	.	TRBV10-3	CAISEGQQTNTIYF
TRBJ2-5	TRBD1	TRBV30	CAWSEGAGAETQYF
TRBJ2-5	TRBD1	TRBV27	CASSPPGGLETQYF
TRBJ2-2	.	TRBV27	CASSLSSPRRELFF
TRBJ2-5	.	TRBV18	CASSVQETQYF
TRBJ1-2	.	TRBV11-1	CASTRDGDYGYTF
TRBJ1-1	TRBD1	TRBV6-5	CASRRTGNTEAFF
TRBJ2-1	TRBD1	TRBV6-5	CASSGPGQGSNEQFF
TRBJ1-1	.	TRBV7-9	CASSPGGEKTEAFF
TRBJ1-5	.	TRBV19	CASSIKRDQPQHF
TRBJ1-1	.	TRBV6-5	CASSYSGRAYTEAFF
TRBJ1-2	.	TRBV5-6	CASLTYPEAGYGYTF
TRBJ2-1	TRBD1	TRBV29-1	CSVGQGNNEQFF
TRBJ2-7	TRBD1	TRBV7-9	CASSYGTGTLGEQYF
TRBJ2-3	.	TRBV2	CASSESGFSPDTQYF
TRBJ2-2	TRBD1	TRBV12-3/TRBV12-4	CASSTGTGTGELFF
TRBJ1-1	.	TRBV11-1	CASSLVWANTEAFF
TRBJ1-1	.	TRBV5-5	CASSSQGNRAEAFF
TRBJ2-3	.	TRBV5-1	CASSTSGNTDTQYF
TRBJ1-1	TRBD1	TRBV30	CAWSRNRGGNTEAFF
TRBJ1-3	TRBD1	TRBV30	CAWSRTGGPGNTIYF
TRBJ2-5	.	TRBV5-4	CASSLKDGAVETQYF
TRBJ2-5	.	TRBV18	CASSSMAGQETQYF
TRBJ1-1	TRBD1	TRBV6-2/TRBV6-3	CASRDRITEAFF
TRBJ2-3	.	TRBV14	CASSQEWGSVTDTQYF
TRBJ2-1	TRBD2	TRBV7-6	CASSLTSGGEQFF
TRBJ2-3	.	TRBV15	CATSRNRGGDTQYF
TRBJ2-7	.	TRBV29-1	CSVAWGYEQYF